Sequencing of this T cell receptor (beta chain) was carried out in a study of blood T cell repertoires in COVID-19. Overall study: The origin of the acute and convalescent COVID-19 samples was the United States, Italy and Spain. PBMCs, B-cell-depleted T cells, or T cells provided the cDNA or gDNA that made up the material.

Trimming left V 3 bases short and J 3 bases short, with 12 bases between. The CDR3 loop spans 15 amino acids. CDR1 is LNHDA, CDR2 SQIVND, per germline (reference sequence). Source study methods: Reference gene primer amplification yielded estimated nucleated cell counts. The table came from immunoSEQ multiplex PCR; TCRdb's copy has only in-frame clones and leaves some out. The D gene and trimming were derived from the DNA, and the V and J assignments and clone size from that table. This table holds around 220,000 clones, around nine tenths found once. The sample consisted of peripheral blood. The clonotype comes from a woman between 35 and 50 years old who had recovered from COVID-19. The V gene is TRBV19, the J gene TRBJ1-5, with D tentatively TRBD1 (6 bases). CDR3 DNA: TGTGCCAGTAGTATTTTACAGGGCCCCAATCAGCCCCAGCATTTT. It yields the protein CASSILQGPNQPQHF. Drawing the rest from reference TRBV19 and TRBJ1-5, the complete variable domain is DGGITQSPKYLFRKEGQNVTLSCEQNLNHDAMYWYRQDPGQGLRLIYYSQIVNDFQKGDIAEGYSVSREKKESFPLTVTSAQKNPTAFYLCASSILQGPNQPQHFGDGTRLSIL.